This TCR beta chain was found in a study of human T cells and chemical hapten exposure. Background on the study: A 2 cm by 2 cm inner upper arm patch received 2% DPC for sensitization. Yields of TCR per sample differed, chiefly owing to small differences in pooled library volume.

Time point denoted: pre-sensitization, week 0. Treatment in this sample: therapeutic diphenylcyclopropenone sensitization with weekly scalp DPC. This clonotype came up many times. Its antigen is not identified. The CDR3 is made up of 14 amino acids. V was clipped by 4 bases and J by 2 bases, with 12 bases between them. Germline lookup yields CDR1 SGHDT and CDR2 YYEEEE. Per the study methods: Between 23,224 and 690,600 TCRs appeared in each sample, and the median stood at 95,638. From the RACE reads, TCRdb called clonotypes with MiXCR, one entry per CDR3 protein. V and J calls and clone size were set by TCRdb, not the authors. The table records approximately 100,000 distinct CDR3 sequences, about 8.9% of them present only once. Notes on the study in general: Controls had significantly fewer large CDR3 similarity clusters than were formed by expanded TCRs.

The specimen comprised whole blood, sampled in connection with sensitization to the hapten diphenylcyclopropenone (DPC). The clonotype comes from a woman aged 40 to 50 with alopecia areata. Some clones in this sample may be carry-over from other donors' samples. The chain carries TRBV5-6 and TRBJ1-2, with D unresolved. CDR3 sequence: CASSTRTENYGYTF. In DNA form, the CDR3 reads TGTGCCAGCAGCACCCGGACGGAAAACTATGGCTACACCTTC.